These 31 T cell receptor beta chains share one sample of origin, sequenced in a study of CD8 T cells in ankylosing spondylitis (dated by TCRdb to about 2017). Libraries were constructed by 5' RACE. TCRdb records Illumina HiSeq 2500 as the sequencer. The raw public data were reprocessed by TCRdb itself: fastp quality trimming at Q25, MiXCR clonotype calling, in-frame beta chains only. Duplicate CDR3 protein sequences are folded into a single record with the most common DNA and genes. The sample records 380,000 or so distinct CDR3 sequences, approximately 22% of which are singletons. Under 15% of the sample rests with the top ten. Sequencing was carried out using blood, either unsorted or a sorted T cell fraction (not recorded which). Receptor source: a male donor with ankylosing spondylitis or in good health (not recorded which).

CDR3 nucleotide sequence: TGTGCCTGGGCCCGACTAGCGGGAACCAGCACAGATACGCAGTATTTT. Residues: CAWARLAGTSTDTQYF. This chain links TRBV30 with TRBJ2-3; 11 bases map to TRBD2. The CDR3 has 16 amino acids. After removal of 5 bases from V and 0 bases from J, the junction contained 7 bases not matched to a gene. The germline V gene has CDR1 GTSNPN and CDR2 SVGIG (reference sequence).

This clonotype was counted between two and nine times. The chain combines TRBV9 with TRBJ2-1, with D possibly being TRBD1 (5 bases). Germline values: CDR1 SGDLS, CDR2 YYNGEE. Trimming took 0 bases from V and 0 from J, leaving 7 bases between them. The CDR3 is made up of 15 amino acids. CDR3: CASSVGGTSYNEQFF. As DNA, the CDR3 is TGTGCCAGCAGCGTAGGGGGCACCTCCTACAATGAGCAGTTCTTC.

The chain uses TRBV12-3 or TRBV12-4 and TRBJ2-7; D tentatively fits TRBD1 or TRBD2 (7 bases each). CDR3 length equals 15 residues. The ends were cut back, 5 bases at V and 4 bases at J, with 18 bases in the middle. This CDR3 is CASSTGRGLYYEQYF. CDR3 sequence (DNA): TGTGCCAGCAGTACGGGGAGGGGGCTATATTACGAGCAGTACTTC.

In its sample, this clonotype was seen many times. CDR3 protein: CASSRNLAGAYNEQFF. The CDR3 DNA is TGTGCCAGCTCACGCAACCTAGCGGGGGCATACAATGAGCAGTTCTTC. The chain combines TRBV18 with TRBJ2-1; 10 bases line up with TRBD2. Germline assignment: CDR1 KGHSH and CDR2 LQKENI. The length of the CDR3 is 16 residues. V was clipped by 4 bases and J by 4 bases; unmatched bases: 7.

The CDR3 bases are TGTGCCAGCAGTGAAGGAGAGGGGGAGCCCTACGAGCAGTACTTC. Its protein is CASSEGEGEPYEQYF. The chain links TRBV2 to TRBJ2-7, with a possible D match to TRBD1 (6 bases). The CDR3 consists of 15 residues. Deletions cut 1 base from V and 2 bases from J, with 12 bases between. The V gene's germline CDR1 is SNHLY and CDR2 FYNNEI. Complete variable domain (other parts from reference TRBV2 and TRBJ2-7): EPEVTQTPSHQVTQMGQEVILRCVPISNHLYFYWYRQILGQKVEFLVSFYNNEISEKSEIFDDQFSVERPDGSNFTLKIRSTKLEDSAMYFCASSEGEGEPYEQYFGPGTRLTVT.

The chain has TRBV12-3 or TRBV12-4 and TRBJ2-1; perhaps TRBD1 as D (5 bases). Deletions cut 3 bases from V and 10 bases from J, with 13 bases between. The CDR3 contains 13 residues. This CDR3 is CASSLDTRWEQFF. In DNA form, the CDR3 reads TGTGCCAGCAGTTTGGACACGCGGTGGGAGCAGTTCTTC.

This clonotype came up a few times. The rearrangement uses TRBV27 and TRBJ2-7; unclear D gene. Germline values: CDR1 MNHEY, CDR2 SMNVEV (reference sequence). V dropped 6 bases and J dropped 6 bases, with 12 bases sitting between them. The CDR3 contains 12 residues. In DNA form, the CDR3 reads TGTGCCAGCAGCGGACGAACGTCCGAGCAGTACTTC. Translating it yields CASSGRTSEQYF.

This clonotype was detected a few times. The chain has TRBV5-5 and TRBJ2-3; TRBD1 matches 7 bases. Trimming took 3 bases from V and 1 from J; bases not matched to a gene: 5. From germline, CDR1 is SGHKS and CDR2 YYEKEE (reference sequence). The length of the CDR3 is 15 residues. The CDR3 region is CASSYRGLGTDTQYF. The CDR3 DNA sequence: TGTGCCAGCAGCTACAGGGGTTTGGGCACAGATACGCAGTATTTT.

V and J are TRBV12-3 or TRBV12-4 and TRBJ2-1, with TRBD2 matching over 9 bases. There are 14 residues in the CDR3. The V gene end was trimmed by 7 bases and the J gene end by 6 bases; junction bases not matched to a gene: 7. CDR3 nucleotides: TGTGCCAGCACCACCCCGCGGGGGGGCAATGAGCAGTTCTTC. Amino acid sequence: CASTTPRGGNEQFF.

A few counts support this clonotype. The J gene is TRBJ2-1, the V gene TRBV7-8; D gene ambiguous. The CDR3 contains 13 residues. V lost 1 base, J lost 1 base, and 2 bases lay in between. Per the germline V gene, CDR1 is SGHVS and CDR2 is FQNEAQ. The CDR3 sequence is CASSLVSYNEQFF. CDR3 coding DNA: TGTGCCAGCAGCTTAGTTTCCTACAATGAGCAGTTCTTC.

This clonotype appeared a few times. This chain connects TRBV20-1 to TRBJ2-1, with a possible D match to TRBD1 (5 bases). Germline CDR1 is DFQATT and CDR2 is SNEGSKA (reference sequence). V gave up 5 bases and J gave up 8 bases, with 10 bases separating them. The length of the CDR3 is 11 residues. CDR3 sequence (DNA): TGCAGTGCTTCTTGGGGCGATGAGCAGTTCTTC. It codes for CSASWGDEQFF.

The chain carries TRBV7-9 and TRBJ2-7; perhaps TRBD1 as D (6 bases). Germline V lookup: CDR1 SEHNR, CDR2 FQNEAQ (reference sequence). CDR3 size: 14 residues. Trimming took 5 bases from V and 3 from J, leaving 14 bases between them. In DNA form, the CDR3 reads TGTGCCAGCAGCCCCCGGGACAAGGGCTACGAGCAGTACTTC. This gives the protein CASSPRDKGYEQYF.

Of note for this clonotype: One end of the junction fails to match germline, which may point to a read error. The chain links TRBV12-3 or TRBV12-4 to TRBJ2-1, with 8 bases identical to TRBD2. The CDR3 sequence is 13 residues long. The CDR3 sequence: CPSSGLAYDEQFF. CDR3 bases: TGTCCCAGCAGTGGACTAGCTTATGATGAGCAGTTCTTC.

This chain joins TRBV24-1 and TRBJ2-7, with 8 bases that match TRBD1. This CDR3 has 13 amino acids. J lost 6 bases, V lost 7 bases, and 7 bases had no gene match. CDR1 and CDR2 (germline): KGHDR, SFDVKD. CDR3 bases: TGTGCCACCAGGGAGGGGACAGGAACCGAGCAGTACTTC. It encodes CATREGTGTEQYF.

The chain is built from TRBV21-1 and TRBJ1-6; TRBD1, as called in the table, went unchecked against the DNA. TRBV21-1 is a pseudogene. This CDR3 region has 15 residues. The DNA for the CDR3 is TGTGCCAGCAGAAGGACAGGGGGCCGTAATTCACCCCTCCACTTT. Its translation is CASRRTGGRNSPLHF.

This clonotype has ten or more counts. The chain joins TRBV20-1 to TRBJ1-2; 7 bases agree with TRBD1. The length of the CDR3 is 16 residues. Germline V gives CDR1 DFQATT, CDR2 SNEGSKA (reference sequence). The V segment lost 1 base and the J segment 1 base; nucleotides outside the gene matches: 9. The CDR3 is CSARVLRDSGNYGYTF. DNA of the CDR3: TGCAGTGCTAGAGTACTTCGGGACAGCGGTAACTATGGCTACACCTTC.

The sample holds a few counts of this clonotype. The gene calls are TRBV6-5 and TRBJ2-3, with a tentative D call TRBD2 (6 bases). The CDR3 runs 16 residues. V lost 0 bases and J lost 6, with 16 bases in between. The germline gives CDR1 MNHEY, CDR2 SVGAGI. The CDR3 protein is CASSYSLAGRWDTQYF. CDR3 in DNA: TGTGCCAGCAGTTACTCGTTGGCGGGGCGATGGGATACGCAGTATTTT.

This sequence joins TRBV29-1 and TRBJ2-7; the D gene is possibly TRBD2 (5 bases). Germline V gene sequence: CDR1 SQVTM, CDR2 ANQGSEA. This CDR3 has 13 amino acids. The V end lost 5 bases, the J end lost 1 base, and 12 bases lay between the germline ends. The CDR3 sequence is CSVLTGKSYEQYF. The DNA for the CDR3 is TGCAGCGTTCTTACGGGGAAATCCTACGAGCAGTACTTC.

This clonotype was picked up many times. The genes are TRBV10-3 and TRBJ1-5; D is ambiguous. Trimming pared 0 bases from V and 4 bases from J, leaving 10 bases between. The CDR3 is 15 residues long. Germline V gives CDR1 ENHRY, CDR2 SYGVKD. The CDR3 region is CAISESGVGNQPQHF. The CDR3 DNA follows: TGTGCCATCAGTGAGTCCGGGGTCGGGAATCAGCCCCAGCATTTT.

The chain carries TRBV20-1 and TRBJ2-2, with D unresolved. Germline V CDR1 and CDR2: DFQATT, SNEGSKA (reference sequence). This CDR3 is built from 15 residues. Trimming took off 0 bases at V and 5 bases at J, with 13 bases between the two ends. CDR3 in DNA: TGCAGTGCTAGAGATGTAGGCCTGGGGACCGGGGAGCTGTTTTTT. Its protein is CSARDVGLGTGELFF.

The chain employs TRBV20-1 and TRBJ2-3; 8 positions match TRBD1. Per germline, CDR1 DFQATT and CDR2 SNEGSKA (reference sequence). After removal of 0 bases from V and 0 bases from J, the junction contained 5 bases not matched to a gene. This CDR3 has 16 residues. The CDR3 DNA reads as TGCAGTGCTAGAGATCTGACAGGGGCTAGCACAGATACGCAGTATTTT. Its protein is CSARDLTGASTDTQYF.

The chain carries TRBV4-1 and TRBJ2-7; possible D gene TRBD1, 5 bases. The CDR3 has 15 residues. CDR1 and CDR2 (germline): MGHRA, YSYEKL. Trimming took 1 base from V and 2 from J, leaving 12 bases between them. The CDR3 sequence is CASSQVPEGAYEQYF. As DNA, the CDR3 is TGCGCCAGCAGCCAAGTTCCCGAAGGGGCCTACGAGCAGTACTTC.

The chain has TRBV12-3 or TRBV12-4 and TRBJ2-2; TRBD1 is a possible D gene (5 bases). Trimming removed 4 bases from V and 0 bases from J, with 9 bases in between. CDR3 length: 15 residues. The CDR3 reads CASSSDSTNTGELFF. CDR3 nucleotide sequence: TGTGCCAGCAGTTCCGACAGTACGAACACCGGGGAGCTGTTTTTT.

The J gene is TRBJ2-7, the V gene TRBV30, with 9 bases that match TRBD1. In germline, CDR1 is GTSNPN, CDR2 SVGIG (reference sequence). The CDR3 contains 14 residues. The V and J ends lost 0 bases and 5 bases, in that order; junction bases with no gene match: 5. CDR3 in amino acids: CAWSVGTGYHEQYF. CDR3 bases: TGTGCCTGGAGTGTAGGGACAGGGTATCACGAGCAGTACTTC.

This clonotype was detected only a few times. The J gene is TRBJ2-7, the V gene TRBV12-3 or TRBV12-4, with 9 bases matching TRBD2. The CDR3 sequence is 13 residues long. The ends lost 1 base at V and 6 bases at J; junction bases unmatched: 1. Written as DNA, the CDR3 is TGTGCCAGCAGTTTAGGGCGGGGGGGCGAGCAGTACTTC. Encoded protein: CASSLGRGGEQYF.

The table lists this clonotype with a few counts. The V and J genes are TRBV5-1 and TRBJ2-5, with D possibly being TRBD1 (7 bases). The CDR3 consists of 18 residues. CDR1 and CDR2 (germline): SGHRS, YFSETQ. V lost 0 bases to trimming and J lost 2 bases, with 20 bases between them. CDR3 bases: TGCGCCAGCAGCTTGGCCGGTATCCCGCAGGGGGGTCAAGAGACCCAGTACTTC. It yields the protein CASSLAGIPQGGQETQYF.

This clonotype came up a few times. The rearrangement links TRBV5-1 to TRBJ2-7; D is tentatively TRBD1 or TRBD2 (6 bases each). The CDR3 length is 14 residues. Germline CDR1 reads SGHRS; CDR2 reads YFSETQ. The V end was cut by 7 bases, the J end by 3 bases, with 17 bases between. The CDR3 DNA follows: TGCGCCAGCGGAGGAGAGGGGGGAGGCTACGAGCAGTACTTC. Protein: CASGGEGGGYEQYF.

The rearrangement links TRBV20-1 to TRBJ2-1; 9 bases agree with TRBD2. CDR1 and CDR2 (germline): DFQATT, SNEGSKA (reference sequence). This CDR3 is 23 amino acids long. V dropped 0 bases and J dropped 0; count of bases not matched to a gene: 24. The CDR3 loop is CSARDPSLPPHNLAGSSYNEQFF. In DNA form, the CDR3 reads TGCAGTGCTAGAGATCCATCCCTACCTCCCCATAATCTAGCGGGAAGCTCCTACAATGAGCAGTTCTTC.

In its sample, this clonotype was seen many times. The chain joins TRBV10-3 to TRBJ2-1; D gene unclear. With 7 bases removed from V and 3 bases from J, the gap between germline ends came to 10 bases. Germline lookup yields CDR1 ENHRY and CDR2 SYGVKD. This CDR3 contains 13 residues. The CDR3 sequence: CAITVGGYNEQFF. As DNA, the CDR3 is TGTGCCATCACCGTGGGCGGCTACAATGAGCAGTTCTTC.

The CDR3 loop reads CASSHGSDSYNEQFF. CDR3 DNA sequence: TGTGCCAGCAGCCATGGGAGCGACTCATACAATGAGCAGTTCTTC. The chain employs TRBV3-1 and TRBJ2-1, with a possible D match to TRBD2 (5 bases). Germline V gene data show CDR1 as LGHDT and CDR2 as YNNKEL (reference sequence). Trimming left V 3 bases short and J 4 bases short, with 13 bases between. The CDR3 has 15 residues.

This chain joins TRBV7-3 and TRBJ2-3; D is unclear. Germline CDR1 and CDR2: SGHTA and FQGTGA. This CDR3 region has 13 residues. V shed 5 bases and J shed 6 bases, with 12 bases lying between them. Here the CDR3 reads CASSPHPLDTQYF. DNA for the CDR3: TGTGCCAGCAGCCCCCACCCGTTGGATACGCAGTATTTT.